The clone carrying this T cell receptor beta chain occurred many times. The data derive from a study of T cells in Graves' hyperthyroidism and ophthalmopathy. Exclusion followed for patients with uncontrolled infection, other autoimmune disease, pregnancy or lactation. Researchers amplified the TCR beta CDR3 regions from RNA transcripts. HTBI primers were employed in a first-round RT-PCR of the TCR CDR3. TCRdb reprocessed the multiplex PCR reads with MiXCR, giving one entry per CDR3 protein. The data contain hundreds of thousands of distinct CDR3 sequences, over 15% of them singletons. V lost 2 bases and J 6 bases, leaving 20 bases between the germline ends. Germline V gene sequence: CDR1 MNHEY, CDR2 SMNVEV (reference sequence). CDR3 length: 16 residues.

V usage is TRBV27 and J usage is TRBJ2-7, with TRBD2 as a possible D gene (5 bases). The sequencing sample was made of blood. This clonotype originated in a woman aged 18-30 years with Graves' hyperthyroidism. The CDR3 sequence: CASSLRSRLLATEQYF. CDR3 sequence (DNA): TGTGCCAGCAGTTTAAGGTCAAGACTATTAGCTACCGAGCAGTACTTC.